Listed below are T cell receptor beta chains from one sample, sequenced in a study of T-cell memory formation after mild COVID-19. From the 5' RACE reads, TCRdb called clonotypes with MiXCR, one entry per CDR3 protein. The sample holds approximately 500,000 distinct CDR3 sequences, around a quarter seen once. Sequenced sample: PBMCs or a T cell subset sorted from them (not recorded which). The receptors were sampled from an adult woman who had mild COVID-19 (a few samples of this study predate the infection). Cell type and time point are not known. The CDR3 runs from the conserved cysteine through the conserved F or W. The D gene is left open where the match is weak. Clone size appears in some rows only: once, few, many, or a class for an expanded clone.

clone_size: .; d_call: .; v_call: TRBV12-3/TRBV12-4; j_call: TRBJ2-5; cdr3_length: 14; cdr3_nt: TGTGCCAGCAGTTCCGAGTCCCCAGGAGAGACCCAGTACTTC; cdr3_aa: CASSSESPGETQYF
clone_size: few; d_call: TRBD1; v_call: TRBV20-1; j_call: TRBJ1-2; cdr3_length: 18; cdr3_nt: TGCAGTGCTAGACCGGGACAGGGCCTACCAGGGTCTAACTATGGCTACACCTTC; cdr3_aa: CSARPGQGLPGSNYGYTF
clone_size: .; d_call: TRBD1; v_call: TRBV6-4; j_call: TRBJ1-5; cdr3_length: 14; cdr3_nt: TGTGCCAGCGACGGGACAGCTAGCAATCAGCCCCAGCATTTT; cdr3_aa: CASDGTASNQPQHF
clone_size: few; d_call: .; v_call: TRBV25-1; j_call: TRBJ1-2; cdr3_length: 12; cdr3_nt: TGTGCCAGCAGTGCACAGGGCGCTGGCTACACCTTC; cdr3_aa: CASSAQGAGYTF
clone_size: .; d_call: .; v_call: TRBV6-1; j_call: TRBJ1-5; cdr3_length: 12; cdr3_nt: TGTGCCAGCAGTGAAACGACAGATTACCAGCATTTT; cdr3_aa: CASSETTDYQHF
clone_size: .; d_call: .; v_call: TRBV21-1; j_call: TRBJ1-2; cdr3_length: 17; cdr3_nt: TGTGCCAGCATCCTAATAAGCAACACGGCAGCACACTATGGCTACACCTTC; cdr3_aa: CASILISNTAAHYGYTF
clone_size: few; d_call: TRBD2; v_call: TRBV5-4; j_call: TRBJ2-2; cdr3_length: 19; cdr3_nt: TGTGCCACCTCAGGGGGAGGACTAGCGGGGGGCACGAACACCGGGGAGCTGTTTTTT; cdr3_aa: CATSGGGLAGGTNTGELFF
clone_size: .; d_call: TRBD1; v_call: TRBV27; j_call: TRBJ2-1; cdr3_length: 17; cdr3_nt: TGTGCCAGCAGTCCCCCCTCCGACAGGGAAGGCTACAATGAGCAGTTCTTC; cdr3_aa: CASSPPSDREGYNEQFF
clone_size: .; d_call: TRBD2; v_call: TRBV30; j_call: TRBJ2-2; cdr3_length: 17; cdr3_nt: TGTGCCTGGAGTGGGCTAGCGGGGGCCTCGAACACCGGGGAGCTGTTTTTT; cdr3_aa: CAWSGLAGASNTGELFF
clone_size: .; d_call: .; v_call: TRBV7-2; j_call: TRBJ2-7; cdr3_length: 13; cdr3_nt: TGTGCCAGCAGAAGACAGGACCCCTACGAGCAGTACTTC; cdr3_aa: CASRRQDPYEQYF
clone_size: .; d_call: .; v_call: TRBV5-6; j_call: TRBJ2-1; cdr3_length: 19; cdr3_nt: TGTGCCAGCACATATAGAGCCGGAAACCCAAGGGGCTCCTACAATGAGCAGTTCTTC; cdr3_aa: CASTYRAGNPRGSYNEQFF
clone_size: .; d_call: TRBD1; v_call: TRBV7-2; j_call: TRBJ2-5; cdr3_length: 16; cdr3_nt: TGTGCCAGCAGCTCATACCCCAGGGGGCGCGGGGAGACCCAGTACTTC; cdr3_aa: CASSSYPRGRGETQYF
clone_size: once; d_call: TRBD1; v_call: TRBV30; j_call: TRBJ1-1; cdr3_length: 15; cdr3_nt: TGTGCCTGGAGTGCCGGGACAGGGAGGACCACTGAAGCTTTCTTT; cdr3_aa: CAWSAGTGRTTEAFF
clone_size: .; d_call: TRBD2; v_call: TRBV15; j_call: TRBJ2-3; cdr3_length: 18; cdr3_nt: TGTGCCACCAGCAGAGATGGTGACAGCCCCGGGGGGACAGATACGCAGTATTTT; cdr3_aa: CATSRDGDSPGGTDTQYF
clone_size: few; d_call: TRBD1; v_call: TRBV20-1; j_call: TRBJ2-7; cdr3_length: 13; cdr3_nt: TGCAGTGCTAACAGGGGGCCTTCCTACGAGCAGTACTTC; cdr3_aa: CSANRGPSYEQYF
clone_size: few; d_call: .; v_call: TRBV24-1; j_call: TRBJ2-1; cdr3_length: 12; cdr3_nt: TGTGCCACCAGTGACGGGACTCCGGGACAGTTCTTC; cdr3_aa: CATSDGTPGQFF
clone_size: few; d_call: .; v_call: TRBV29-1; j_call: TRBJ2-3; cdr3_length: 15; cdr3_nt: TGCAGCGTTGAAGTGGCGGGTATAAGCACAGATACGCAGTATTTT; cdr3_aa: CSVEVAGISTDTQYF
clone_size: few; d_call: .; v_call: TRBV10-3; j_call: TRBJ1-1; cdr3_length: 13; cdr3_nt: TGTGCCATCAGTGTTGGGGGAGGCACTGAAGCTTTCTTT; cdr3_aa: CAISVGGGTEAFF
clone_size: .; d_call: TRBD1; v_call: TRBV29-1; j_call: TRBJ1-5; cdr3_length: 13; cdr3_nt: TGCAGCGTACGGGACAGCCTAAATCAGCCCCAGCATTTT; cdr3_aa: CSVRDSLNQPQHF
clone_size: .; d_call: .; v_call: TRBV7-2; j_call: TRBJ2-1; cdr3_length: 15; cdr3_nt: TGTGCCAGCAATCTGATTGGGTCGGCGGGCAATGAGCAGTTCTTC; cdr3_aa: CASNLIGSAGNEQFF
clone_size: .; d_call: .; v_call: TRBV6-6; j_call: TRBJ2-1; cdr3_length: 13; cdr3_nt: TGTGCCAGCAGGGACCCCTCCTACAATGAGCAGTTCTTC; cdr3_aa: CASRDPSYNEQFF
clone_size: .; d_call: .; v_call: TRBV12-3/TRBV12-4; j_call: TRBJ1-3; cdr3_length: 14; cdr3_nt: TGTGCCACCAAAAAACAGGCTGAAGGAAACACCATATATTTT; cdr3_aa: CATKKQAEGNTIYF
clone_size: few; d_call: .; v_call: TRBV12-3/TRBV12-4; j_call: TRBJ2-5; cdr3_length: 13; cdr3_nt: TGTGCCAGCAGTCCCCGGGGGAGTACACCTACTCACTTC; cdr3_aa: CASSPRGSTPTHF
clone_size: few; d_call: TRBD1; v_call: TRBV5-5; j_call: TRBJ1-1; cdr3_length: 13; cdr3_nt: TGTGCCAGCAGCTGGGACAGAGACACTGAAGCTTTCTTT; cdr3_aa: CASSWDRDTEAFF
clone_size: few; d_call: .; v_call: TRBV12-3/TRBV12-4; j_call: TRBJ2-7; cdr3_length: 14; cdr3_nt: TGTGCCAGCAGACCCCCCGAGGGCTCCCACGAGCAGTACTTC; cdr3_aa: CASRPPEGSHEQYF
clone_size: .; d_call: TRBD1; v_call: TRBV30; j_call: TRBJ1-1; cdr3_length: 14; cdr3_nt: TGTGCCTGGAGAATGGACAGGGGGAACACTGAAGCTTTCTTT; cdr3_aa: CAWRMDRGNTEAFF
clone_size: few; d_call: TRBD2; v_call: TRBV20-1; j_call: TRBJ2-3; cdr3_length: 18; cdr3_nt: TGCAGTGCTAGAGATGCTGTATCAGCTAGCGGGATGTTAGATACGCAGTATTTT; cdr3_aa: CSARDAVSASGMLDTQYF
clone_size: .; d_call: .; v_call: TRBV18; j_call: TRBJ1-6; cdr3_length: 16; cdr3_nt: TGTGCCAGCTCACACGACAGGTGGGGGGGAAATTCACCCCTCCACTTT; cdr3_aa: CASSHDRWGGNSPLHF
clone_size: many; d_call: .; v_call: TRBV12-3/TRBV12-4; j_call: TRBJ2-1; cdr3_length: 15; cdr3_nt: TGTGCCAGCAGTCCGGGGACTCTAGGATCCAGTGAGCAGTTCTTC; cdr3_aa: CASSPGTLGSSEQFF
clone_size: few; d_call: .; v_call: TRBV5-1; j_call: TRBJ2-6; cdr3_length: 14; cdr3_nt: TGCGCCAGCAGTCAAGGAGATGGGGCCAACGTCCTGACTTTC; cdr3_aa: CASSQGDGANVLTF
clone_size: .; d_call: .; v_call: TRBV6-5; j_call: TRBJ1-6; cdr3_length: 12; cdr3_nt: TGTGCCAGCAGTTCCCTAGGGGAAAGTCTCCACTTT; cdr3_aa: CASSSLGESLHF
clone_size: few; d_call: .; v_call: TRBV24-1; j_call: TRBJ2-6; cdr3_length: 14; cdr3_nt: TGTGCCACAGGTGCTACCTCTGGGGCCAACGTCCTGACTTTC; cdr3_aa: CATGATSGANVLTF
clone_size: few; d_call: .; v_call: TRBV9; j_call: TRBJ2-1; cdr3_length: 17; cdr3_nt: TGTGCCAGCAGCGTAGCTGGAGGACACGTGAATAACAATGAGCAGTTCTTC; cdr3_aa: CASSVAGGHVNNNEQFF
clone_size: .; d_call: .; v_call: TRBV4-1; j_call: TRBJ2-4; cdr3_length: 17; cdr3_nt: TGCGCCAGCAGCCACCCGACCGTGGGGACGGCCAAAAACATTCAGTACTTC; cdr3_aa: CASSHPTVGTAKNIQYF
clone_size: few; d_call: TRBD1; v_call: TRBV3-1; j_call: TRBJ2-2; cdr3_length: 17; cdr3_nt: TGTGCCAGCAGTCATAAGGGACAGGGGTTCGACACCGGGGAGCTGTTTTTT; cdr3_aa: CASSHKGQGFDTGELFF
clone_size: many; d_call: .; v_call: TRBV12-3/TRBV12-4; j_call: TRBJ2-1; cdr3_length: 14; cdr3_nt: TGTGCCAGCAGTTTAGGGGGACCCTACAATGAGCAGTTCTTC; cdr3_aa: CASSLGGPYNEQFF
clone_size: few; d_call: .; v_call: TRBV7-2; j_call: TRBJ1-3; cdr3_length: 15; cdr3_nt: TGTGCCAGCAGCCCGCTCCCGGGATCTGGAAACACCATATATTTT; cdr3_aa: CASSPLPGSGNTIYF
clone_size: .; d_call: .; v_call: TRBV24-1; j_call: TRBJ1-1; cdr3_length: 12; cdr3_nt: TGTGCCACCAGTGGATGGGGGACTGAAGCTTTCTTT; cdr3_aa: CATSGWGTEAFF
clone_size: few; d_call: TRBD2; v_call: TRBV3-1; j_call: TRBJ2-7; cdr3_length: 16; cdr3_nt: TGTGCCAGCAGCCAAGATCTTACGGGGGGGCGCGGGGAGCAGTACTTC; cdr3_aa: CASSQDLTGGRGEQYF
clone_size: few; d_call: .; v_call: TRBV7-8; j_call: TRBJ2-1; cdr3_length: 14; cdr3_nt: TGTGCCATCGGGCGATCCGGCTCCTACAATGAGCAGTTCTTC; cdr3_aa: CAIGRSGSYNEQFF
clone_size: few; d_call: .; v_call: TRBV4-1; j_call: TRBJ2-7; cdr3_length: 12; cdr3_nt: TGCGCCAGCAGCCAATGGGGGCGGGAGCAGTACTTC; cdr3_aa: CASSQWGREQYF
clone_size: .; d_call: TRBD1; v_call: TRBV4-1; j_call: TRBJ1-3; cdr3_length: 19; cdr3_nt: TGCGCCAGCAGCCAAACCACGGGACAGGGGGCGATTTCTGGAAACACCATATATTTT; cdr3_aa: CASSQTTGQGAISGNTIYF
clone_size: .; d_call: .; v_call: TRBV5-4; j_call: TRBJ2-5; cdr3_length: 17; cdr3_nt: TGTGCCAGCAGCTTGGGTCTGGTGAGGGAATCGGAGGAGACCCAGTACTTC; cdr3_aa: CASSLGLVRESEETQYF
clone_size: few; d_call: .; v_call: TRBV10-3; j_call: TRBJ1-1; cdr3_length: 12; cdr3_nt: TGTGCCATCAGCGGGCCGAACACTGAAGCTTTCTTT; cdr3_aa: CAISGPNTEAFF
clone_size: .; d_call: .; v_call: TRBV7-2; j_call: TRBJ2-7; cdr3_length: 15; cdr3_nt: TGTGCCAGCAGCTTAGGGTCAGGGAGAATGAGCGAGCAGTACTTC; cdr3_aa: CASSLGSGRMSEQYF
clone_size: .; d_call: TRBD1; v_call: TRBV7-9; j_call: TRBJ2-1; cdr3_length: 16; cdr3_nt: TGTGCCAGCAGCTCAACCGGGACAGGGAAATACAATGAGCAGTTCTTC; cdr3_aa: CASSSTGTGKYNEQFF
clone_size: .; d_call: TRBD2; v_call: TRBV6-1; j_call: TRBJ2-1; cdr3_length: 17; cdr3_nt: TGTGCCAGCAGGGCCAACACGGGACTAGCGGGTGACAATGAGCAGTTCTTC; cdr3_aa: CASRANTGLAGDNEQFF
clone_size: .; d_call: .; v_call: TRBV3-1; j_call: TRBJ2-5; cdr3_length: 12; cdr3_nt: TGTGCCAGCAGTCTTCTTACCGGGTTCCAGTACTTC; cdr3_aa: CASSLLTGFQYF
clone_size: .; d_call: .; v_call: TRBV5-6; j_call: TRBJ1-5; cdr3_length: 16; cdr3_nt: TGTGCCAGCAGCTGGGGGGCAGGTTATAGCAATCAGCCCCAGCATTTT; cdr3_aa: CASSWGAGYSNQPQHF
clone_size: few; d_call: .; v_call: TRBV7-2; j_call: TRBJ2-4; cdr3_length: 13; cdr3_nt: TGTGCCAGCAGCCCGTATGCCAAAAACATTCAGTACTTC; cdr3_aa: CASSPYAKNIQYF
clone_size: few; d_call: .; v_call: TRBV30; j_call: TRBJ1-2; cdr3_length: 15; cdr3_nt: TGTGCCTGGAGCTACCGGGCCCCGGGCTGGTATGGCTACACCTTC; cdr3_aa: CAWSYRAPGWYGYTF
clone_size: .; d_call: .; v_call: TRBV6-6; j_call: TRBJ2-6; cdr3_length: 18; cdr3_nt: TGTGCCAGCAGTTACTCGATGACCAGGGAAGCCGGGGCCAACGTCCTGACTTTC; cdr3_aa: CASSYSMTREAGANVLTF